This T cell receptor (beta chain) was captured by sequencing in a study of blood T cell repertoires in COVID-19. Study summary: PBMCs, B-cell-depleted T cells, or T cells provided the cDNA or gDNA that made up the material.

This table comes from immunoSEQ multiplex PCR, and its TCRdb copy is limited to in-frame clones, with some not included. The sample comprises over 30,000 clones, about 91% of which are singletons, and roughly 5% rests with the top ten. Between the trimmed V and J ends, which lost 2 bases and 0 bases, there was a span of 8 bases. There are 14 residues in the CDR3. Looked up from germline, CDR1 is SGHRS and CDR2 is YFSETQ. The chain uses TRBV5-1 and TRBJ2-5, with unresolved D. The source material was peripheral blood. This clonotype originated in a woman between 65 and 79 years old with active COVID-19. CDR3 amino acids: CASSFGANQETQYF. CDR3 in DNA: TGCGCCAGCAGCTTCGGTGCGAACCAAGAGACCCAGTACTTC. Full variable domain (rest looked up from reference TRBV5-1 and TRBJ2-5): KAGVTQTPRYLIKTRGQQVTLSCSPISGHRSVSWYQQTPGQGLQFLFEYFSETQRNKGNFPGRFSGRQFSNSRSEMNVSTLELGDSALYLCASSFGANQETQYFGPGTRLLVL.